This record looks at one TCR beta chain sequence and its context. Profiled with immunoSEQ multiplex PCR; TCRdb holds only in-frame clones, not every one. The sample lists 200,000 to 250,000 clones; just over 85% were seen once. This specimen comes from a study of blood T cell repertoires in COVID-19. The ends lost 4 bases at V and 7 bases at J; junction bases unmatched: 8. This CDR3 is 14 amino acids long. Germline assignment: CDR1 WSHSY and CDR2 SAAADI. The rearrangement uses TRBV10-2 and TRBJ1-1; the match to TRBD1 covers 8 bases. This sequence originates from a man aged 18 to 35 with active or convalescent COVID-19. Sequenced input: peripheral blood. The CDR3 loop is CASSGVQGEDEAFF. For the CDR3, the DNA is TGCGCCAGCAGTGGGGTACAGGGGGAGGATGAAGCTTTCTTT.